This T cell receptor beta chain stems from a study of cytomegalovirus exposure and HLA in healthy donors. This clone was counted between two and nine times. The CDR3 has 19 amino acids. With V trimmed by 1 base and J by 4 bases, 18 bases remained unmatched. Germline-derived CDR1 and CDR2 are SGDLS and YYNGEE. The primer mix had 60 Vbeta and 13 Jbeta primers. Study processing details: In a later analysis, around 12 million of some 80 million unique beta chains occurred in at least two donors. Data came from immunoSEQ multiplex PCR; TCRdb stores just in-frame clones and leaves some out. Clone size and the V and J calls come from that table; the DNA yielded D and trimming. The table has some 130,000 clones, roughly two thirds seen once.

This receptor was taken from a man younger than 45 in good health and CMV-seropositive. Source material: PBMCs. The V and J genes are TRBV9 and TRBJ2-7; 9 bases line up with TRBD2. The CDR3 DNA reads TGTGCCAGCAGCGTAAGAAGAGCCCGGGGCGGGAGGGCCTTGTACGAGCAGTACTTC. Its protein is CASSVRRARGGRALYEQYF.